The following is a TCR beta chain sequence with its context. This specimen belongs to a study of shared clonotypes between healthy human individuals. This CDR3 has 14 amino acids. CDR1 and CDR2 from the germline V gene are SGHAT and FQNNGV. The germline V and J ends were trimmed by 5 bases and 5 bases, with 14 bases remaining between them. About 30,000 T cell genomes (around 200 ng DNA) went into each sorted-subset replicate. The protocol was immunoSEQ multiplex PCR, while the TCRdb copy is restricted to in-frame clones and leaves out a portion. The profile covers under 2,500,000 clones, with almost 96% appearing a single time and approximately 0.13% taken by the ten largest. Everyone who donated was a Caucasian adult who lived in Nashville, Tennessee. The study separated CD4+ cells into CD45RA+ naive and CD45RA-negative memory subsets.

Sequencing used naive CD4+ T cells sorted from blood. Regarding subset: CD45RA+ positively selected. V usage is TRBV11-2 and J usage is TRBJ2-3; the D gene could be TRBD1 or TRBD2 (6 bases each). This receptor was identified in a young man in good health. CDR3 sequence reads: CASSRGGSGDTQYF. CDR3 coding DNA: TGTGCCAGCAGCCGAGGGGGGTCCGGAGATACGCAGTATTTT.